This entry concerns a single T cell receptor beta chain. Its antigen is currently unknown. CDR1 and CDR2 (germline): MNHNS, SASEGT. Unmatched junction bases numbered 3, after V lost 6 bases and J lost 0 bases. This CDR3 has 14 amino acids. Quantitative 5'-RACE with molecular barcodes generated TCR beta libraries. One entry per CDR3 protein, called by TCRdb with MiXCR from the 5' RACE reads. This sample carries about 140,000 distinct CDR3 sequences, 7% to 9% of them seen once, and the ten largest clones take approximately 7%. These data come from a study of CD8 T cells in ankylosing spondylitis. Study-wide results and limits: It appeared that ankylosing spondylitis blood was characterized by a TCR beta motif of roughly 8 highly homologous variants.

The TCR comes from a male donor with ankylosing spondylitis. The rearrangement links TRBV6-1 to TRBJ2-3, with 7 nucleotides matching TRBD1. Sequencing input: synovial fluid, either unsorted or a sorted T cell fraction (not recorded which). CDR3 amino acids: CASSADRSTDTQYF. In DNA form, the CDR3 reads TGTGCCAGCAGCGCGGACAGGAGCACAGATACGCAGTATTTT.